Listed below are T cell receptor beta chains from one sample, sequenced in a study of CD8 T cells in ankylosing spondylitis. In TCRdb, the 5' RACE reads were re-called with MiXCR into one record per CDR3 protein. The sample comprises approximately 140,000 distinct CDR3 sequences, around 43% of which are singletons, and over 12% rests with the top ten. Sequenced input: synovial fluid, either unsorted or a sorted T cell fraction (not recorded which). The source of these receptors is a male donor with ankylosing spondylitis. CDR3s include the opening cysteine and the closing phenylalanine or tryptophan. Each record gives: CDR3 DNA, CDR3 protein, J gene, CDR3 length, D gene, V gene, clone size. The D gene is left open where the match is weak. Some rows mark clone size as missing; the rest say once, few, many or name a class of expanded clone.

TGTGCCAGCAGCTTAGTATTGGGTTTCGGAGGGAAGACCTACGAGCAGTACTTC	CASSLVLGFGGKTYEQYF	TRBJ2-7	18	NA	TRBV11-2	NA
TGTGCCAGCTCGGAGGGGGACTCAAACGAGCAGTACTTC	CASSEGDSNEQYF	TRBJ2-7	13	NA	TRBV27	NA
TGTGCCAGCAGCTTGCACAACACAGATACGCAGTATTTT	CASSLHNTDTQYF	TRBJ2-3	13	NA	TRBV11-2	few
TGTGCCAGCAGCCACGTAGCGAATGAGCAGTTCTTC	CASSHVANEQFF	TRBJ2-1	12	NA	TRBV4-2	NA
TGTGCCATCAGTGAGTCCCAGAACCTTGCCTACGAGCAGTACTTC	CAISESQNLAYEQYF	TRBJ2-7	15	NA	TRBV10-3	NA
TGTGCCAGCTACTCGGGTGAAAAACTGTTTTTT	CASYSGEKLFF	TRBJ1-4	11	NA	TRBV25-1	many
TGCGCCAGCAGCCAAGATCCTCCCACCGTCCGTGTGGGAGCCAACACCGGGGAGCTGTTTTTT	CASSQDPPTVRVGANTGELFF	TRBJ2-2	21	NA	TRBV4-1	NA
TGCAGTGCTCCATACTATGGGCGGAGGGTGCAAGAGACCCAGTACTTC	CSAPYYGRRVQETQYF	TRBJ2-5	16	NA	TRBV20-1	NA
TGTGCCAGCAGTTTAGAGGGGGACGGGCAGTTCTTC	CASSLEGDGQFF	TRBJ2-1	12	NA	TRBV12-3/TRBV12-4	few
TGTGCCAGTAGTATTACCCTGGTGTACGAGCAGTACTTC	CASSITLVYEQYF	TRBJ2-7	13	NA	TRBV19	few
TGCGCCAGCAGCTTACCCGAGACCGATACGCAGTATTTT	CASSLPETDTQYF	TRBJ2-3	13	NA	TRBV5-1	NA
TGTGCCAGCAGTCAACAGGTTTTATCTCTTGGAGAGCAGTACTTC	CASSQQVLSLGEQYF	TRBJ2-7	15	NA	TRBV28	NA
TGTGCCAGCAGTTTAAGGGACAGCTACTTAGCTAACTATGGCTACACCTTC	CASSLRDSYLANYGYTF	TRBJ1-2	17	TRBD1	TRBV28	NA
TGTGCCAGCAGTTTTTTCACCAGCGGGAAAAGAAACCCTTACGAGCAGTACTTC	CASSFFTSGKRNPYEQYF	TRBJ2-7	18	TRBD2	TRBV28	many
TGTGCCAGCAGTGAACTAGCGGGGGGTCACCACTACAATGAGCAGTTCTTC	CASSELAGGHHYNEQFF	TRBJ2-1	17	TRBD2	TRBV2	NA
TGTGCCAGCACCGAACTCCAGGGCGGGACCTACGAGCAGTACTTC	CASTELQGGTYEQYF	TRBJ2-7	15	NA	TRBV7-9	NA
TGTTCCATAGGGGGACTAGCTTCTCCCTACGAGCAGTACTTC	CSIGGLASPYEQYF	TRBJ2-7	14	TRBD2	TRBV7-9	few
TGTGCCATAGGGGGGAGGGGAGGGTACAATGAGCAGTTCTTC	CAIGGRGGYNEQFF	TRBJ2-1	14	NA	TRBV10-3	NA
TGTGCCAGCAGCCCCCTCGATGTCACTGCAAGGGAGCAGTTCTTC	CASSPLDVTAREQFF	TRBJ2-1	15	NA	TRBV12-3/TRBV12-4	few
TGTGCCAGCAGCAAAACAGGGCTATCAATGATCCGAATATACACTGAAGCTTTCTTT	CASSKTGLSMIRIYTEAFF	TRBJ1-1	19	NA	TRBV11-2	NA
TGTGCCAGCAGCCCGACTAGTTTTTGGGACATTCAGTACTTC	CASSPTSFWDIQYF	TRBJ2-4	14	NA	TRBV7-8	few
TGTGCCAGCAGTTATGATTCCCCCCTCAACATTCAGTACTTC	CASSYDSPLNIQYF	TRBJ2-4	14	NA	TRBV5-6	many
TGCGCCAGCAGCTCACACGACGTCGACAGGGGTTGGTATACGCAGTATTTT	CASSSHDVDRGWYTQYF	TRBJ2-3	17	TRBD1	TRBV5-1	NA
TGTGCCAGCAGCCCTGCAGGGGTTTTGTACGAGCAGTACTTC	CASSPAGVLYEQYF	TRBJ2-7	14	NA	TRBV5-6	once
TGTGCCAGCAGCTTTCGACAGGGGGCGCGTGTTCGGGATGAAAAACTGTTTTTT	CASSFRQGARVRDEKLFF	TRBJ1-4	18	TRBD1	TRBV5-4	NA
TGTGCCAGCTCACCACGGACCACCTACGAGCAGTACTTC	CASSPRTTYEQYF	TRBJ2-7	13	NA	TRBV18	NA
TGTGCCAGCACGGGACAGTGGTACCAAGAGACCCAGTACTTC	CASTGQWYQETQYF	TRBJ2-5	14	TRBD1	TRBV28	NA
TGTGCCAGCAGCTACCTCGGGAACAATGAGCAGTTCTTC	CASSYLGNNEQFF	TRBJ2-1	13	NA	TRBV6-5	NA